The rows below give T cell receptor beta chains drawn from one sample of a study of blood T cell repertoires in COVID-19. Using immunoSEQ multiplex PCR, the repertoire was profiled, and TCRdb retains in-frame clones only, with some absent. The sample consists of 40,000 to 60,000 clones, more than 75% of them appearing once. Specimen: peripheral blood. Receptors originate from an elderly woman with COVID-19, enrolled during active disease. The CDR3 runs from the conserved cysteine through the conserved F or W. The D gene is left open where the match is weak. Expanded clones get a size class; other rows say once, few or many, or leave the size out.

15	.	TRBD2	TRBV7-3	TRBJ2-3	CASSSTSGLGDTQYF	TGTGCCAGCAGCTCGACTAGCGGGTTAGGAGATACGCAGTATTTT
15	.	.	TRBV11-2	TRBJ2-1	CASSFVDSFPNEQFF	TGTGCCAGCAGCTTTGTCGATAGCTTCCCCAATGAGCAGTTCTTC
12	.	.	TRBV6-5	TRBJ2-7	CATRDNSYEQYF	TGTGCCACCCGGGACAACTCCTACGAGCAGTACTTC
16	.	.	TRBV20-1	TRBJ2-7	CSASGAGPRLSYEQYF	TGCAGTGCTAGTGGGGCGGGACCCCGACTATCGTACGAGCAGTACTTC
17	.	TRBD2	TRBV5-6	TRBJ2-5	CASSLVGSGRGGETQYF	TGTGCCAGCAGCTTGGTGGGTAGCGGGAGGGGAGGAGAGACCCAGTACTTC
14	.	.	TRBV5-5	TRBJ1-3	CASSSGSLRDTIYF	TGTGCCAGCAGCTCTGGTAGCCTACGGGACACCATATATTTT
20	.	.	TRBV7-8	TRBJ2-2	CASSLGLSGIRFGDTGELFF	TGTGCCAGCAGCTTAGGCCTATCCGGGATACGATTTGGGGACACCGGGGAGCTGTTTTTT
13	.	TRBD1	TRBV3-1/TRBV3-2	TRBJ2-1	CASRFDRDNEQFF	TGTGCCAGCAGGTTCGACAGGGACAATGAGCAGTTCTTC
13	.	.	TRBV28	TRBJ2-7	CASRSTGYYEQYF	TGTGCCAGCAGGTCCACAGGTTACTACGAGCAGTACTTC
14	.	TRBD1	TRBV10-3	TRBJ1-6	CAISDPRQGSPLHF	TGTGCCATCAGTGACCCACGACAGGGTTCACCCCTCCACTTT
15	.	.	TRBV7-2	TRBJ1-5	CASSLSAPGSEPQHF	TGTGCCAGCAGCTTAAGTGCTCCGGGGTCGGAGCCCCAGCATTTT
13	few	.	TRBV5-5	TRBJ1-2	CASSLDSFYGYTF	TGTGCCAGCAGCTTGGACAGCTTCTATGGCTACACCTTC
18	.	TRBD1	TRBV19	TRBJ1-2	CASSLDGQVQARHYGYTF	TGTGCCAGTAGTTTAGACGGACAGGTCCAAGCGCGGCACTATGGCTACACCTTC
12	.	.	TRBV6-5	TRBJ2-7	CASSHGGREQYF	TGTGCCAGCAGCCACGGGGGGCGCGAGCAGTACTTC
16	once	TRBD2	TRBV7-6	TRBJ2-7	CASSSGLAGGWDEQYF	TGTGCCAGCAGCTCGGGACTAGCGGGAGGCTGGGACGAGCAGTACTTC